This T cell receptor beta chain is drawn from a study of shared clonotypes between healthy human individuals. Points from the study as a whole: Depth of sequencing was expected to influence donor clonotype sharing.

An assay was performed, and its level was deep. Data came from immunoSEQ multiplex PCR; TCRdb stores just in-frame clones and leaves some out. This sample yields approximately 480,000 clones, of which 60% to 80% are seen a single time; around an eighth belongs to the top ten. For this clone: Antigen specificity is unknown.

The V end was cut by 7 bases, the J end by 3 bases, with 6 bases between. The CDR3 has 11 amino acids. The germline V gene has CDR1 MNHEY and CDR2 SVGAGI. The chain carries TRBV6-5 and TRBJ2-5; D uncertain. The clonotype comes from a woman aged 40 to 55 in good health. Some clones in this sample may be carry-over from other donors' samples. Sequencing was performed on PBMCs. CDR3 amino acids: CASIGEETQYF. DNA for the CDR3: TGTGCCAGCATTGGAGAAGAGACCCAGTACTTC.